The rows below give T cell receptor beta chains drawn from one sample of a study of blood T cell repertoires in COVID-19. Libraries were prepared by immunoSEQ multiplex PCR; TCRdb keeps only in-frame clonotypes and omits some of them. The sample holds more than 250,000 clones, almost 85% seen once. The sample was peripheral blood. Receptor source: a man in his fifties with active or convalescent COVID-19. Each CDR3 is given with its conserved first and last residue.

>TRBV7-9|TRBJ2-3
CASSLGGGADTQYF
>TRBV6-5|TRBJ2-2
CASSYGLAGNTGELFF
>TRBV11-2|TRBJ2-2
CASSTPMTAANTGELFF
>TRBV9|TRBJ1-5
CASSVGMGTGEPQHF
>TRBV2|TRBJ1-1
CASSEWAEAFF
>TRBV29-1|TRBJ1-2
CSTFSGGYTF
>TRBV9|TRBJ2-5
CASSVEGRREETQYF
>TRBV5-1|TRBJ2-3
CASSSDRGRDTQYF
>TRBV4-2|TRBJ1-2
CASSPTGNRQGFPYTF
>TRBV19|TRBJ2-2
CASSIAPGYGELFF
>TRBV28|TRBJ1-1
CASSSGHIEAFF
>TRBV27|TRBJ1-5
CASSKSGVSNQPQHF
>TRBV21-1|TRBJ1-1
CASSKPHWGGRGTEAFF
>TRBV14|TRBJ2-7
CASSQDREQQYF